The 5 T cell receptor beta chains below come from one sample, sequenced in a study of Ad26.COV2.S vaccination and SARS-CoV-2 variants. This table comes from immunoSEQ multiplex PCR, and its TCRdb copy is limited to in-frame clones, with some not included. Of fewer than 400,000 clones listed, around 85% are singletons. The treatment was: some 20 received Ad26.COV2.S at low or high dose, single or two shots; roughly 5 received placebo; per-sample allocation not given. The investigators took samples on day 63 after the first vaccine or placebo injection. The sequenced sample was peripheral blood, obtained in a trial of Ad26.COV2.S vaccine versus placebo. The receptors originated from a person between 18 and 59 years old who received the Ad26.COV2.S COVID-19 vaccine or a placebo.

This clone was observed a single time. The rearrangement joins TRBV11-2 to TRBJ1-1; no firm D call. This CDR3 has 11 residues. Trimming removed 2 bases at V and 4 bases at J, with 2 bases between. CDR1 is SGHAT and CDR2 is FQNNGV in the germline V gene. In DNA, the CDR3 is TGTGCCAGCAGCTTATTCACTGAAGCTTTCTTT. Its protein product is CASSLFTEAFF.

The gene calls are TRBV2 and TRBJ2-3; D is tentatively TRBD1 or TRBD2 (6 bases each). Trimming removed 9 bases from V and 5 bases from J, with 21 bases in between. The CDR3 totals 15 residues. The V gene's germline CDR1 is SNHLY and CDR2 FYNNEI. The CDR3: CARAEGGLGGDTQYF. CDR3 nucleotide sequence: TGTGCCAGGGCCGAGGGGGGACTGGGCGGAGATACGCAGTATTTT.

The chain is built from TRBV11-3 and TRBJ2-2; D is uncertain. The CDR3 spans 16 residues. The germline V gene has CDR1 SGHNT and CDR2 YENEEA. V was shortened by 0 bases and J by 2 bases, with 10 bases between the two germline ends. CDR3 in amino acids: CASSLDGDLNTGELFF. DNA of the CDR3: TGTGCCAGCAGCTTAGATGGAGATTTAAACACCGGGGAGCTGTTTTTT.

This clone was observed a handful of times. DNA for the CDR3: TGTGCCAGCAGTGCGCTTGAGACAGGAGGTCAGCCCCAGCATTTT. The encoded protein is CASSALETGGQPQHF. The J gene is TRBJ1-5, the V gene TRBV28; D possibly corresponds to TRBD1 (6 bases). The CDR3 covers 15 residues. Per the germline V gene, CDR1 is MDHEN and CDR2 is SYDVKM. V gave up 5 bases and J gave up 6 bases, with 17 bases separating them.

This clone was detected once. Here the CDR3 DNA reads TGTGCCAGCTCACCACGGATTATTGCGGGAGACACCGGGGAGCTGTTTTTT. Translated: CASSPRIIAGDTGELFF. The genes are TRBV18 and TRBJ2-2; TRBD2 matches at 7 bases. Germline assignment: CDR1 KGHSH and CDR2 LQKENI. The ends lost 1 base at V and 3 bases at J; junction bases unmatched: 8. This CDR3 region has 17 residues.